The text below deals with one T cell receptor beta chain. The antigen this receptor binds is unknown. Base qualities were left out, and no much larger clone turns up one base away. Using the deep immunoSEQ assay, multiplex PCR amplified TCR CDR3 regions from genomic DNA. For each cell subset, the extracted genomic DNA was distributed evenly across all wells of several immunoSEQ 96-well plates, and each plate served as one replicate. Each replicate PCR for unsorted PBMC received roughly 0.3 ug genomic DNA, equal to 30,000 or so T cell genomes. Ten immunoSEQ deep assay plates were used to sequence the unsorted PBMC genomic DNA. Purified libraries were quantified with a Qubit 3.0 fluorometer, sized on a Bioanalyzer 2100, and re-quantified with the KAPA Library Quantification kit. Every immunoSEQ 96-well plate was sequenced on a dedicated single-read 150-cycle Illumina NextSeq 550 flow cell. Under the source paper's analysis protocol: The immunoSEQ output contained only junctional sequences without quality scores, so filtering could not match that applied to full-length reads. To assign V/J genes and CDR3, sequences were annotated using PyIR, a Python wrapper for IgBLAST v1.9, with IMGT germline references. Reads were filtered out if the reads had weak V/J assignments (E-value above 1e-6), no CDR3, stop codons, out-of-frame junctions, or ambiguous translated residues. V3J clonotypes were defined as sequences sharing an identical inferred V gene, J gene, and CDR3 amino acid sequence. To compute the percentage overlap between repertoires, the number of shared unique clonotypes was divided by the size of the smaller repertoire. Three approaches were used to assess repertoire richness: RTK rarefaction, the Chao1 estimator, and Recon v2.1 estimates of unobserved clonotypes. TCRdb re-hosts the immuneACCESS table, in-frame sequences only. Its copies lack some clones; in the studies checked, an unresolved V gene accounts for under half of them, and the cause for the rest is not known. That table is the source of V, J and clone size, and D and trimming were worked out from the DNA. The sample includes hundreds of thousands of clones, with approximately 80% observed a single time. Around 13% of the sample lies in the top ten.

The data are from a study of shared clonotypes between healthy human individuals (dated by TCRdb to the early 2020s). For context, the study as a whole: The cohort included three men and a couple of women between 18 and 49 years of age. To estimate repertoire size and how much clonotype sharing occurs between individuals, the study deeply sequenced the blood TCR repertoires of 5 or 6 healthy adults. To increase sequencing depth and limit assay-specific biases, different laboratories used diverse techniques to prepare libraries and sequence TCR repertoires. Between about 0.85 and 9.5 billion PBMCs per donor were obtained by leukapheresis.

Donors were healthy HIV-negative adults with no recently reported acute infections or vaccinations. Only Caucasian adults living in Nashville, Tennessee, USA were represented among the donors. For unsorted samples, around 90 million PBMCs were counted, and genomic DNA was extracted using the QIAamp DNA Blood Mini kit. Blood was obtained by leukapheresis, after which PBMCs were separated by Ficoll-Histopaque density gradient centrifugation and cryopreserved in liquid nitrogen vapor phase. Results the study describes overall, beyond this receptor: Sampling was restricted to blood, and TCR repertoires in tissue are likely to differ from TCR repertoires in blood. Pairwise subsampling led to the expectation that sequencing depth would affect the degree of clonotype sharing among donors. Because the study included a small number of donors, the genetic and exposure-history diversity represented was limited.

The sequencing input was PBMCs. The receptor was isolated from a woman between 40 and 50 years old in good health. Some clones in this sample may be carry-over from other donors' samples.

The CDR3 loop reads CASSFGSKGPGNTIYF. The DNA sequence reads TGTGCCAGCAGCTTCGGCAGCAAAGGCCCTGGAAACACCATATATTTT. The sequence is built from TRBV11-2 and TRBJ1-3; no D gene can be assigned with confidence. Reading from cysteine to phenylalanine, the CDR3 counts 16 amino acids. Of all the DNA, just the CDR3 is kept, 48 bases in frame from base 1. CDR1 and CDR2 are drawn from the germline V gene: SGHAT, FQNNGV. The junction shows trimming of 3 bases on V and 2 bases on J, plus 14 bases between the germline ends.